This TCR beta chain was captured in a study of blood T cell repertoires in COVID-19. Turning to the study itself: From T cells, B-cell-depleted T cells, or PBMCs came the material, which was cDNA or gDNA.

In the authors' workflow: Reference gene primer amplification gave estimated nucleated cell counts. The data were produced by immunoSEQ multiplex PCR, yet TCRdb's version contains in-frame clones alone and is incomplete. That table furnishes V, J and clone size, whereas the DNA furnished D and trimming. The table records 250,000 or so clones, 83% of them present only once. The CDR3 contains 14 residues. Germline lookup yields CDR1 MNHEY and CDR2 SMNVEV (reference sequence). The ends were cut back, 5 bases at V and 4 bases at J, with 14 bases in the middle. Across under 25 US areas, participants ranged in age from about 18 to 89 years.

The origin of this receptor is a woman aged 40 to 50 who had been exposed to COVID-19. Sequencing used PBMCs or T cells enriched from blood (not recorded which). The genes are TRBV27 and TRBJ1-2; possibly TRBD1 for D (6 bases). The CDR3 here is CASSLRDIGYGYTF. Written as DNA, the CDR3 is TGTGCCAGCAGTCTCCGGGACATTGGCTATGGCTACACCTTC.